This T cell receptor (beta chain) was documented in a study of blood T cells in healthy people across ages (dated by TCRdb to between 2015 and 2017). The study in broad terms: In model experiments, template switching captured roughly one uniquely barcoded TCR beta cDNA molecule for every two T cells. Age-related changes in TCR beta repertoire diversity were measured in the study by deep sequencing normalized with unique cDNA molecular identifiers. The donors were divided into four age groups: young (average approximately 15 years), middle-aged (roughly 40), aged (62) and long-lived (roughly 86). Donors of different ages were randomly distributed across sequencing lanes to avoid experimental bias. Using the same blood draw, the study looked at two additional independent replicas of 1 million unique cDNA reads for two donors, one aged 18 to 30 and the other aged 80 or older. Study-wide findings and limitations: There was a strong correlation between observed TCR beta diversity and the percentage of naive T cells measured by flow cytometry. Conclusive comparison of naive and antigen-experienced compartments was prevented by the profiling of bulk unsorted PBMCs. Compared with the aged group, more naive CD4+ T cells, fewer expanded clones and increased TCR diversity were shown by the long-lived group, suggesting age selection. Observed TCR beta diversity per million T cells fell roughly linearly with age, and a significant reduction was already apparent by age about 38. Because donor CMV infection status was unknown, age-related changes in expanded clonotypes were potentially confounded. Estimates of total diversity based on one million sequenced T cells were considered lower bounds and underestimates.

This clonotype was observed once. Its recognized antigen is unknown. An end of the junction does not agree with germline; a read error may underlie this. The receptor library was made with 5' RACE. The instrument given in TCRdb is Illumina HiSeq 2500. A second PCR of 7 to 11 cycles was run with a J-beta primer mix and a sample-barcoded 5' primer. A template-switch 5' adaptor carrying 12 random nucleotides introduced a unique molecular identifier onto each TCR beta cDNA molecule. Each sample yielded at least 3 million CDR3-containing paired-end reads. First-strand cDNA was synthesized from all RNA with the Mint cDNA synthesis kit, primed by a TRBC-specific oligonucleotide. All cDNA was treated with uracil-DNA glycosylase and then went through a first 18-cycle PCR with the universal primers M1SS and BC2_uni_R. Under the source paper's analysis protocol: For normalization, 1 million high-quality reads, each with a distinct molecular identifier, were randomly selected from each sample. Reads sharing molecular identifiers were discarded rather than binned into consensus sequences. MiTCR, with a Q25 quality threshold and the strictest error-elimination algorithm, was used for CDR3 identification, clonotype clustering and error correction. A nonparametric unseen species model using Euler transformation provided a lower-bound estimate of total TCR beta diversity. TCRdb reanalyzed the raw reads on its own, using fastp at Q25 for trimming and MiXCR for clone calling, and kept in-frame beta chains. Rows merge per CDR3 protein into single entries with the most common DNA and genes. The V and J calls come from TCRdb's annotation, not from the publication. This sample comprises 1.4 million to 1.5 million distinct CDR3 sequences, 42% of them detected only once. Of the sample, 6.5% to 10% falls within the top ten clones.

The CDR3 sequence holds 14 residues, the cysteine and phenylalanine included. Only the CDR3 region is kept as DNA, spanning 42 bases read in frame from base 1. Via the germline V gene, CDR1 is ENHRY and CDR2 SYGVKD. Systemically healthy Caucasian individuals from Russia, 35 to 40 in total and aged roughly 6 to 95 years, were included as donors. Each donor gave 9 to 10 milliliters of peripheral blood, collected into EDTA-treated Vacutainer tubes. PBMCs were isolated by Ficoll-Paque density-gradient centrifugation, with at least 6 million obtained per sample. Total RNA was extracted from PBMCs with Trizol reagent, with at least 6 micrograms obtained per sample. For every donor, flow cytometry on a PBMC aliquot measured the percentage of naive CD45RAhigh/CD27high T cells.

This receptor was obtained from a woman between 18 and 29 years old in good health. The sequenced sample was blood. The rearrangement combines TRBV10-3 with TRBJ1-2; confidence is insufficient to name the D gene. The DNA is TGTGCCACCAGTGAGGGATGGCAGACCTATGGCTACACCTTC. It encodes CATSEGWQTYGYTF.